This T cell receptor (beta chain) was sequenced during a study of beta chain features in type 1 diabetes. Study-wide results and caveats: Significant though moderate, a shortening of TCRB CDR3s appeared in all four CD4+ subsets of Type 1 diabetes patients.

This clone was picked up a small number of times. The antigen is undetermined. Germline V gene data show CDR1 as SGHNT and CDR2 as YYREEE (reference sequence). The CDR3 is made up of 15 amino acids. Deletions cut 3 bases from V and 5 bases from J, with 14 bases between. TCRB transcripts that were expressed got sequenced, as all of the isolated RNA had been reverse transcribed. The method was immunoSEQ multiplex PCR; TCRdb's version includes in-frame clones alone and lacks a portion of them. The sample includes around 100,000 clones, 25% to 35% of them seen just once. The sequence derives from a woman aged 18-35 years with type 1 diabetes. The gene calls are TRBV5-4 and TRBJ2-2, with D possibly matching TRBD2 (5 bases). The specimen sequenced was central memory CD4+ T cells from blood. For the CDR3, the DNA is TGTGCCAGCAGCTCCGGGGTTAGGAGGACCGGGGAGCTGTTTTTT. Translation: CASSSGVRRTGELFF.